This is a list of T cell receptor beta chains from one sample in a study of shared clonotypes between healthy human individuals. TCRdb keeps only in-frame clones here, not all; method: immunoSEQ multiplex PCR. This sample has under 2,500,000 clones; around 95% occur once, and the top ten carry around 0.13%. Sequenced material: naive CD4+ T cells sorted from blood. These receptors were obtained from a man aged 18 to 30 in good health. Each CDR3 is given with its conserved first and last residue. D genes are given only for firm matches. Size values are once, few and many counts, or a class for expanded clones, and some rows have none.

TRBJ1-5 14 . TRBV27 TRBD1 TGTGCCAGCAGTTTGGACAGGGGGGATCAGCCCCAGCATTTT CASSLDRGDQPQHF
TRBJ2-3 18 . TRBV11-2 TRBD2 TGTGCCAGCAGCTTAGACCTACCCCCAGCGGGAGGGGCAGATACGCAGTATTTT CASSLDLPPAGGADTQYF
TRBJ2-2 12 . TRBV28 . TGTGCCAGCAGTTTAGCGACCGGGGAGCTGTTTTTT CASSLATGELFF
TRBJ2-7 14 . TRBV7-8 . TGTGCCAGCAGCTTAGCCGCGGTTACCTACGAGCAGTACTTC CASSLAAVTYEQYF
TRBJ2-7 15 once TRBV7-8 TRBD1 TGTGCCAGCAGCTTTTCTCCGGGACAGGTTAACGAGCAGTACTTC CASSFSPGQVNEQYF
TRBJ2-7 15 . TRBV10-3 . TGTGCCACCGCGGACAGTCTTTTTACCTCCTACGAGCAGTACTTC CATADSLFTSYEQYF
TRBJ2-1 19 . TRBV6-1 . TGTGCCAGCAGTGAAAGGGTTCCGCGCGAATCCCTCAGATACAATGAGCAGTTCTTC CASSERVPRESLRYNEQFF
TRBJ1-2 14 . TRBV5-1 . TGCGCCAGCAGCTTAGTCCCGGGGAACTATGGCTACACCTTC CASSLVPGNYGYTF
TRBJ1-1 15 . TRBV30 TRBD1 TGTGCCTGGAGTGTTCAAGGGGGCGGAATAGCTGAAGCTTTCTTT CAWSVQGGGIAEAFF
TRBJ2-5 16 . TRBV5-1 . TGCGCCAGCAGCCCGAACCGGGAAGGGTGGCAAGAGACCCAGTACTTC CASSPNREGWQETQYF
TRBJ1-1 14 . TRBV10-2 . TGCGCCAGCACTAGGACGGTGGAGAACACTGAAGCTTTCTTT CASTRTVENTEAFF
TRBJ1-1 16 . TRBV28 TRBD1 TGTGCCAGCATACCTATCCCTGGACAGGGCCATTATGAAGCTTTCTTT CASIPIPGQGHYEAFF
TRBJ1-2 13 . TRBV4-3 . TGCGCCAGCAGCCGAGACCGTAACTATGGCTACACCTTC CASSRDRNYGYTF
TRBJ1-2 13 . TRBV18 . TGTGCCAGCGCCCTAGGACCTTCGGATGGCTACACCTTC CASALGPSDGYTF
TRBJ1-2 11 . TRBV19 . TGTGCCAGTCAGGGAGACTATGGCTACACCTTC CASQGDYGYTF
TRBJ2-3 19 . TRBV27 TRBD2 TGTGCCAGCAGCCGAAGAGTGCTAGCGGGAGGGCCGAGCACAGATACGCAGTATTTT CASSRRVLAGGPSTDTQYF
TRBJ2-1 16 . TRBV18 . TGTGCCAGCTCACCCGAAACGGGACTCTTCTTGGGGGAGCAGTTCTTC CASSPETGLFLGEQFF
TRBJ1-6 17 . TRBV5-5 . TGTGCCAGCAGCGAGGGGCGAGTTGGGGACTCTCCATCCCCCCTCCACTTT CASSEGRVGDSPSPLHF
TRBJ2-7 12 . TRBV28 . TGTGCCAGCAGTTTACCCCGGGGCGAGCAGTACTTC CASSLPRGEQYF
TRBJ2-2 16 . TRBV5-4 . TGTGCCAGCACCACTGACTTACAGGAGAACACCGGGGAGCTGTTTTTT CASTTDLQENTGELFF
TRBJ1-2 14 . TRBV2 . TGTGCCAGCAGTGGGACTCCTTATAACTATGGCTACACCTTC CASSGTPYNYGYTF
TRBJ1-2 12 . TRBV2 . TGTGCCAGTCATAGGCAGGGGCAAGGCTACACCTTC CASHRQGQGYTF
TRBJ1-1 13 . TRBV5-1 . TGCGCCAGCAGCCGCGAGCTGAACACTGAAGCTTTCTTT CASSRELNTEAFF
TRBJ1-1 12 . TRBV29-1 . TGCAGCGTTGTACCGGGGAACACTGAAGCTTTCTTT CSVVPGNTEAFF
TRBJ1-4 17 once TRBV4-1 TRBD1 TGCGCCAGCAGCCAAGAAAGACAGGGGGAGAGGATCTATAAACTGTTTTTT CASSQERQGERIYKLFF
TRBJ1-6 16 . TRBV28 TRBD1 TGTGCCAGCAGTCCCGGACAGGGGCGGAGGAATTCACCCCTCCACTTT CASSPGQGRRNSPLHF
TRBJ1-2 13 . TRBV5-1 . TGCGCCAGCAGCTTGCCAGGAAACTATGGCTACACCTTC CASSLPGNYGYTF
TRBJ2-7 16 . TRBV5-6 . TGTGCCAGCAGTCAAACCGGACTGCTGGCGGGCTACGAGCAGTACTTC CASSQTGLLAGYEQYF
TRBJ1-2 13 . TRBV30 TRBD1 TGTGCCTGGAGTGGGGACAGGGTTGATGGCTACACCTTC CAWSGDRVDGYTF
TRBJ2-7 13 . TRBV2 TRBD2 TGTGCCAGCAGTGGCGGGGGGGCATCCGAGCAGTACTTC CASSGGGASEQYF
TRBJ2-3 16 . TRBV10-2 . TGCGCCAGCAGTGCTGGGTCAGGGAGGTTTTCAGATACGCAGTATTTT CASSAGSGRFSDTQYF
TRBJ1-6 13 . TRBV6-5 . TGTGCCAGCAGTTACTCGAACAGTTCACCCCTCCACTTT CASSYSNSSPLHF
TRBJ1-4 16 . TRBV25-1 TRBD1 TGTGCCAGCAGTGTGGCGGGGGGGACAGGGGGTGTAAAACTGTTTTTT CASSVAGGTGGVKLFF
TRBJ1-2 17 . TRBV28 . TGTGCCAGCAGCAACCCCCTTTTCCGCGGAACTAACTATGGCTACACCTTC CASSNPLFRGTNYGYTF
TRBJ1-1 14 few TRBV7-8 . TGTGCCAGCAGCTTAGTGGGGGGGAACACTGAAGCTTTCTTT CASSLVGGNTEAFF
TRBJ2-1 15 few TRBV7-8 TRBD2 TGTGCCAGCAGCTCCGGGACTAGCAGATACAATGAGCAGTTCTTC CASSSGTSRYNEQFF
TRBJ1-1 15 . TRBV7-2 TRBD1 TGTGCCAGCAGTTTAACGACAGGGTCGAATACTGAAGCTTTCTTT CASSLTTGSNTEAFF
TRBJ1-6 15 . TRBV2 . TGTGCCAGCAGCTCACGTTCAGGGAGGGAATCACCCCTCCACTTT CASSSRSGRESPLHF
TRBJ1-1 13 . TRBV10-3 TRBD1 TGTGCCATTCAGACAGGGTTGGACACTGAAGCTTTCTTT CAIQTGLDTEAFF
TRBJ1-4 14 . TRBV6-5 . TGTGCCAGCAGACGGACAACAACTAATGAAAAACTGTTTTTT CASRRTTTNEKLFF
TRBJ2-1 15 . TRBV7-9 . TGTGCCAGCAGCTTAAGTACGAGCTCCTACAATGAGCAGTTCTTC CASSLSTSSYNEQFF
TRBJ2-7 13 . TRBV5-1 . TGCGCCAGCAGCCAGACTGCACCCTACGAGCAGTACTTC CASSQTAPYEQYF
TRBJ1-5 15 . TRBV27 TRBD1 TGTGCCAGCAGGGGGACGGACAAGGGGGCTCAGCCCCAGCATTTT CASRGTDKGAQPQHF
TRBJ2-5 14 . TRBV7-7 . TGTGCTAGCAGCCTTCGGAGAGGGGGAGAGACCCAGTACTTC CASSLRRGGETQYF
TRBJ2-3 15 . TRBV5-1 . TGCGCCAGCAGCTTGGCGCAAGGGAGCACAGATACGCAGTATTTT CASSLAQGSTDTQYF
TRBJ1-5 20 . TRBV15 TRBD1 TGTGCCACCAGCAGAGATCTCCCTTGGGCAGGGGGCCGCGACAATCAGCCCCAGCATTTT CATSRDLPWAGGRDNQPQHF
TRBJ2-7 15 . TRBV2 . TGTGCCACCTCCTTCGGACCTGCGGGTTTATACGAGCAGTACTTC CATSFGPAGLYEQYF
TRBJ1-5 17 . TRBV4-1 . TGCGCCAGCAGCCAAGGGATCTCCCCAATGAGCAATCAGCCCCAGCATTTT CASSQGISPMSNQPQHF
TRBJ2-3 14 . TRBV19 . TGTGCCAGTAGTATGCGCCCTCTAGGAGATACGCAGTATTTT CASSMRPLGDTQYF
TRBJ1-2 13 . TRBV5-4 . TGTGCCAGCAGTGTGGACAGCAACTATGGCTACACCTTC CASSVDSNYGYTF
TRBJ2-5 16 . TRBV6-5 TRBD2 TGTGCCAGCAGTTACACTTTGACTAGCGGGAGTGAGACCCAGTACTTC CASSYTLTSGSETQYF
TRBJ2-1 16 . TRBV15 . TGTGCCACCAGGCCGGGTGGGGGATGGTCCTACAATGAGCAGTTCTTC CATRPGGGWSYNEQFF
TRBJ2-3 13 . TRBV6-5 . TGTGCCAGCAGGTCCCCTAGCACAGATACGCAGTATTTT CASRSPSTDTQYF